Listed below are T cell receptor beta chains from one sample, sequenced in a study of T cells after yellow fever vaccination. Using its own MiXCR run on the 5' RACE reads, TCRdb lists one record per CDR3 protein. The sample carries a few hundred thousand distinct CDR3 sequences, less than 9% recorded once. The specimen comprised CD4+ T cells sorted from PBMCs, sampled 15 days after the yellow fever booster vaccination. The origin of the receptors is a man aged 25-45 years who received the YFV17D yellow fever vaccine. Both conserved end residues are part of each CDR3. A D gene is named only where the DNA matches it firmly. Some rows have no size entry. The others give once, few or many, or a class for an expanded clone.

clone_size: few
d_call: -
j_call: TRBJ2-7
v_call: TRBV7-2
cdr3_nt: TGTGCCAGCAGCTTAGCGGCGACGAGCTCCTACGAGCAGTACTTC
cdr3_aa: CASSLAATSSYEQYF

clone_size: few
d_call: TRBD2
j_call: TRBJ2-1
v_call: TRBV28
cdr3_nt: TGTGCCAGCAGCTCAGGCGGGACTAGGGGCTACAATGAGCAGTTCTTC
cdr3_aa: CASSSGGTRGYNEQFF

clone_size: few
d_call: TRBD1
j_call: TRBJ1-1
v_call: TRBV5-1
cdr3_nt: TGCGCCAGCAGCTCGGGGACAGGGGCTTTCTTT
cdr3_aa: CASSSGTGAFF

clone_size: many
d_call: TRBD2
j_call: TRBJ2-7
v_call: TRBV20-1
cdr3_nt: TGCAGTGCTAGGCCTAGCGGCCTCTCCTACGAGCAGTACTTC
cdr3_aa: CSARPSGLSYEQYF

clone_size: many
d_call: -
j_call: TRBJ2-7
v_call: TRBV5-1
cdr3_nt: TGCGCCAGCAGCTTGGTGGGGACAAACTCCTACGAGCAGTACTTC
cdr3_aa: CASSLVGTNSYEQYF

clone_size: -
d_call: TRBD2
j_call: TRBJ2-5
v_call: TRBV5-1
cdr3_nt: TGCGCCAGCAGCTTGCTGGCCGGGAGGGGAGAGACCCAGTACTTC
cdr3_aa: CASSLLAGRGETQYF

clone_size: many
d_call: TRBD2
j_call: TRBJ2-1
v_call: TRBV7-3
cdr3_nt: TGTGCCAGCAGCCAAGCGGGAGGGATGAACAATGAGCAGTTCTTC
cdr3_aa: CASSQAGGMNNEQFF

clone_size: many
d_call: -
j_call: TRBJ2-7
v_call: TRBV10-3
cdr3_nt: TGTGCCATCAGTGAGTCTTCCCCTGAGCAGTACTTC
cdr3_aa: CAISESSPEQYF

clone_size: few
d_call: TRBD2
j_call: TRBJ2-1
v_call: TRBV7-2
cdr3_nt: TGTGCCAGCAGCCTCTGGACCGGGGGGGTCGAGACTAGCGGGCGGTACAATGAGCAGTTCTTC
cdr3_aa: CASSLWTGGVETSGRYNEQFF

clone_size: -
d_call: TRBD2
j_call: TRBJ2-1
v_call: TRBV7-2
cdr3_nt: TGTGCCAGCAGTTTCATCACTAGCGGGGCTTACGGGGAGCAGTTCTTC
cdr3_aa: CASSFITSGAYGEQFF

clone_size: -
d_call: -
j_call: TRBJ2-7
v_call: TRBV3-1
cdr3_nt: TGTGCCAGCAGCCATTCGGGAGTAGGCGAGCAGTACTTC
cdr3_aa: CASSHSGVGEQYF

clone_size: -
d_call: -
j_call: TRBJ2-1
v_call: TRBV5-5
cdr3_nt: TGTGCCAGCAGTATTATCCAGAGCTCCTACAATGAGCAGTTCTTC
cdr3_aa: CASSIIQSSYNEQFF

clone_size: -
d_call: -
j_call: TRBJ1-1
v_call: TRBV12-3/TRBV12-4
cdr3_nt: TGTGCCAGCAGTTCGTCGGGGCGTTTGAACACTGAAGCTTTCTTT
cdr3_aa: CASSSSGRLNTEAFF

clone_size: few
d_call: TRBD2
j_call: TRBJ2-1
v_call: TRBV2
cdr3_nt: TGTGCCAGCAGAACCTATACTAGCGGGAGAGGAAATGAGCAGTTCTTC
cdr3_aa: CASRTYTSGRGNEQFF

clone_size: -
d_call: TRBD1
j_call: TRBJ1-5
v_call: TRBV12-3/TRBV12-4
cdr3_nt: TGTGCCAGCAGATTCGGACAGGGGGCGTTTGGCAATCAGCCCCAGCATTTT
cdr3_aa: CASRFGQGAFGNQPQHF

clone_size: many
d_call: -
j_call: TRBJ1-1
v_call: TRBV18
cdr3_nt: TGTGCCAGCTCACCGGGGTTTTTGTCAGGGGACTTAGCTTTCTTT
cdr3_aa: CASSPGFLSGDLAFF

clone_size: few
d_call: -
j_call: TRBJ2-7
v_call: TRBV5-1
cdr3_nt: TGCGCCAGCAGCTTGGAGGACACCTATTCCTACGAGCAGTACTTC
cdr3_aa: CASSLEDTYSYEQYF

clone_size: many
d_call: TRBD1
j_call: TRBJ1-1
v_call: TRBV6-5
cdr3_nt: TGTGCCAGCAGTCCCTACAGGGGTGAAGCTTTCTTT
cdr3_aa: CASSPYRGEAFF

clone_size: -
d_call: TRBD2
j_call: TRBJ2-3
v_call: TRBV5-4
cdr3_nt: TGTGCCAGCAGCTTATCTAGCGGGATAAGCACAGATACGCAGTATTTT
cdr3_aa: CASSLSSGISTDTQYF

clone_size: -
d_call: TRBD2
j_call: TRBJ2-7
v_call: TRBV12-3/TRBV12-4
cdr3_nt: TGTGCCAGCAGCCGCAGCGGGGATTCCTACGAGCAGTACTTC
cdr3_aa: CASSRSGDSYEQYF

clone_size: -
d_call: -
j_call: TRBJ1-4
v_call: TRBV2
cdr3_nt: TGTGCCAGCAGTGAAGGGGGTTGGGTGGAACTGTTTTTT
cdr3_aa: CASSEGGWVELFF

clone_size: -
d_call: -
j_call: TRBJ1-4
v_call: TRBV10-1
cdr3_nt: TGCGCCAGCAGTGACTGGGGAAAACTGTTTTTT
cdr3_aa: CASSDWGKLFF

clone_size: few
d_call: -
j_call: TRBJ2-1
v_call: TRBV20-1
cdr3_nt: TGCAGTGTTTTACCCCCCGTGACCTACAATGAGCAGTTCTTC
cdr3_aa: CSVLPPVTYNEQFF

clone_size: many
d_call: -
j_call: TRBJ2-2
v_call: TRBV29-1
cdr3_nt: TGCTCTACCAGACGCGATTCGAACACCGGGGAGCTGTTTTTT
cdr3_aa: CSTRRDSNTGELFF

clone_size: -
d_call: -
j_call: TRBJ1-5
v_call: TRBV19
cdr3_nt: TGTGCCAGTAGTATAGTGAAAGGTTTCGAAGGTCAGCCCCAGCATTTT
cdr3_aa: CASSIVKGFEGQPQHF

clone_size: few
d_call: TRBD1
j_call: TRBJ1-5
v_call: TRBV20-1
cdr3_nt: TGCAGTGCTATGACAGGGGGTAGCAATCAGCCCCAGCATTTT
cdr3_aa: CSAMTGGSNQPQHF

clone_size: few
d_call: -
j_call: TRBJ1-2
v_call: TRBV20-1
cdr3_nt: TGCAGTGCTCGGGACCTCACCCACTATGGCTACACCTTC
cdr3_aa: CSARDLTHYGYTF

clone_size: -
d_call: -
j_call: TRBJ2-5
v_call: TRBV23-1
cdr3_nt: TGCGCCAGCAGTCAGCGCCCGAAGGGGGGAGAGACCCAGTACTTC
cdr3_aa: CASSQRPKGGETQYF

clone_size: few
d_call: TRBD1
j_call: TRBJ2-1
v_call: TRBV6-9
cdr3_nt: TGTGCCAGCAGTTTACGGACAGGGGTTAACGAGCAGTTCTTC
cdr3_aa: CASSLRTGVNEQFF